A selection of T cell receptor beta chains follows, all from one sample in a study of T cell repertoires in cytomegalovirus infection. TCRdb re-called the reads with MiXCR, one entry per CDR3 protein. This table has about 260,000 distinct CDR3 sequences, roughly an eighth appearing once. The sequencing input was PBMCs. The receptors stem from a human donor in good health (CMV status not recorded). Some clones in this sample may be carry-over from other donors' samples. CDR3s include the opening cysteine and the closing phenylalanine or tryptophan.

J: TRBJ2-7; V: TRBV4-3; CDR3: CASSQGTGTGGREQYF
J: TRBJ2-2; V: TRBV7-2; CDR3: CASSLIRSNTGELFF
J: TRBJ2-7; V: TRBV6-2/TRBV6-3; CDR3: CASSQSAGYEQYF
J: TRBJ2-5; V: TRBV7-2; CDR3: CASSLQLRETQYF
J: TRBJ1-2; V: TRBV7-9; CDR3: CASSLMSLPHGYTF
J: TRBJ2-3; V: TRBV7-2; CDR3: CASSLLGADTQYF
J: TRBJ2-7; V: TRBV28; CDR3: CASSRYPSTYEQYF
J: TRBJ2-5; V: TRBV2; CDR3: CASSEVTWGSGETQYF
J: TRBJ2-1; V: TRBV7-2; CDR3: CASSLVQGARDEQFF
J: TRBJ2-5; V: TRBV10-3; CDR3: CAISESLGPQGETQYF
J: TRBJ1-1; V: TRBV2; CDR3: CASSEEKTTEAFF
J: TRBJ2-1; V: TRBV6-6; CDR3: CASSYPPRGTYNEQFF
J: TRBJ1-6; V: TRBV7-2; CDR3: CASSLVGGRDSPLHF
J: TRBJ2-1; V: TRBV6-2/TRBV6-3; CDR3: CASSYGQGYNEQFF
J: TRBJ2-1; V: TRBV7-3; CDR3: CASSLESSRNNEQFF
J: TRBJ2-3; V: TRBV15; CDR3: CATSRDFGDTQYF
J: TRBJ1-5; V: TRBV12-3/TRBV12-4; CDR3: CASSLTTDHQPQHF
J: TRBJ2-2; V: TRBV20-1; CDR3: CSALRPGELFF
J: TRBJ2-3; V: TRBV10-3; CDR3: CAITRTEKGTDTQYF
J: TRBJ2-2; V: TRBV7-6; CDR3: CASSITSPSNTGELFF
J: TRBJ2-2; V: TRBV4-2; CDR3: CASSLQSGGPKTGELFF
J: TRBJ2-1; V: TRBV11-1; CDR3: CASSSPSGGPYNEQFF
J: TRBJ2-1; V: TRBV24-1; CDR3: CATSGTGLGNEQFF
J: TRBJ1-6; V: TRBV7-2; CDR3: CASSSNRGLYSPLHF
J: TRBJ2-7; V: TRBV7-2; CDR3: CASERGGTRTYEQYF
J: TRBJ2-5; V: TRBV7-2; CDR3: CASSLAWTMGLQETQYF
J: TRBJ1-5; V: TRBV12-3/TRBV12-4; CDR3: CASSWARDQPQHF
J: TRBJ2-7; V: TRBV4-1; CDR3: CASSRDPGGFYEQYF
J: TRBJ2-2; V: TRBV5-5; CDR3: CASSLEQLNTGELFF
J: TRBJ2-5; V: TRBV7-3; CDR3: CASSAFGGGFQDTQYF
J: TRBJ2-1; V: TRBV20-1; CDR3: CREQGPYNEQFF
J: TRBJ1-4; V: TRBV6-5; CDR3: CASSFQGIREKLFF
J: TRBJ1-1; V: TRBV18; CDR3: CASSPRRSNTEAFF
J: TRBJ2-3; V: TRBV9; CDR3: CASSGGLASTDTQYF
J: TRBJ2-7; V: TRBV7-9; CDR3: CASSLRGGFEQYF
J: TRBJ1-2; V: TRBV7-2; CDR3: CASSNRNNYGYTF
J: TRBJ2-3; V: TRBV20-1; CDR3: CSVPDRALGAQQYF
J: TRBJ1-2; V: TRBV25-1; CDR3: CASSVQQHYGYTF
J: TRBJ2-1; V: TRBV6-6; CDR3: CASSSLRHREPADNEQFF
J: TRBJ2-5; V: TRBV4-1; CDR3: CASSARLGGIETQYF
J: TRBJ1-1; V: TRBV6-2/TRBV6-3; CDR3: CASSYSGLGNEAFF
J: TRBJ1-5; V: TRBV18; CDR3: CASSPPRGQPQHF
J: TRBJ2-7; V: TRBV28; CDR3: CASSPPGLAATYEQYF
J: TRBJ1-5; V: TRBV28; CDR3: CASRGQSGYYQPQHF
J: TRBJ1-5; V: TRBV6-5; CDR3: CASSSGTGKNQPQHF
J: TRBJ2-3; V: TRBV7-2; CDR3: CASSLVRVKTDTQYF
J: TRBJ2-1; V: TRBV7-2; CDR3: CASSLWGVSNEQFF
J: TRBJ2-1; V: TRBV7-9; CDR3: CASSRSTGSSYNEQFF
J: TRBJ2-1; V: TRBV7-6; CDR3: CASSFYRGLNNEQFF
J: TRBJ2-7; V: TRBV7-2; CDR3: CASSLPDGVYYEQYF
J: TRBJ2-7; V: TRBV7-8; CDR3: CASSLRFDYEQYF
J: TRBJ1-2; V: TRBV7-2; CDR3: CASSLVLRAGAHGYTF
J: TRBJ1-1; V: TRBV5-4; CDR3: CASSLVWDTEAFF
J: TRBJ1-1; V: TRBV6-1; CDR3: CASSATGYAEAFF
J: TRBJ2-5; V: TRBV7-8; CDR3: CASSGDRAGLTQRRTQYF